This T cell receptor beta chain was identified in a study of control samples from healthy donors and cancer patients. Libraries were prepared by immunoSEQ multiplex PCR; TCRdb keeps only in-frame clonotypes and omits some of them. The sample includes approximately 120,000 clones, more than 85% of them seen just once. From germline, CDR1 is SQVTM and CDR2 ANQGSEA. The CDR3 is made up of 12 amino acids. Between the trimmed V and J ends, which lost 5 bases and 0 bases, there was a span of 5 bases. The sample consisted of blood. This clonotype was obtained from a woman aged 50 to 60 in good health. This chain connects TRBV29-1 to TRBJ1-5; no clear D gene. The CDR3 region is CSVSLSNQPQHF. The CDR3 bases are TGCAGCGTTTCCCTTAGCAATCAGCCCCAGCATTTT.